The entry below gives a single T cell receptor beta chain sequence along with its context. The sample originates from a study of blood T cell repertoires in COVID-19. Looking at the study overall: Some COVID-19 samples were acute and others convalescent; all came from the United States, Italy and Spain. The cDNA or gDNA used as material had been derived from T cells, B-cell-depleted T cells, or PBMCs.

From germline, CDR1 is SGHNT and CDR2 YYREEE (reference sequence). With 0 bases clipped from V and 4 bases from J, the junction kept 9 bases outside the gene matches. CDR3 length: 16 amino acids. The data were produced by immunoSEQ multiplex PCR, yet TCRdb's version contains in-frame clones alone and is incomplete. Of 200,000 to 300,000 clones listed, 65% to 90% are singletons. The genes are TRBV5-4 and TRBJ2-7, with 8 bases identical to TRBD2. The clonotype comes from a man aged 50 or older with COVID-19, enrolled during active disease. Input material: peripheral blood. The CDR3 loop reads CASSLAVSGGNYEQYF. The DNA for the CDR3 is TGTGCCAGCAGCTTGGCCGTCAGCGGGGGAAATTACGAGCAGTACTTC.